The clone carrying this T cell receptor (beta chain) was observed many times. Its antigen is as yet unknown. The data are from a study of identical twins. General study results and limits: There was more out-of-frame TCR alpha sharing in monozygotic twins than models estimated. Fewer insertions characterized abundant cord blood beta clonotypes, whereas memory repertoires showed none.

The authors used template switching to add a universal primer site and gave cDNA unique molecular identifiers. TCRdb re-analysed the 5' RACE reads in MiXCR, keeping a single row per CDR3 protein. The table includes 400,000 to 500,000 distinct CDR3 sequences, under 20% detected once. With 2 bases removed from V and 0 bases from J, the gap between germline ends came to 22 bases. This CDR3 comprises 19 residues. CDR1 and CDR2 (germline): MDHEN, SYDVKM. The chain has TRBV28 and TRBJ2-5; weak D call: TRBD2 (6 bases). This receptor was obtained from a man aged 50 to 60 in good health. Sequenced: naive T cells sorted from blood. CDR3 residues: CASSLTRGKVLGYQETQYF. The CDR3 DNA reads TGTGCCAGCAGTTTAACGCGCGGGAAAGTTCTTGGGTACCAAGAGACCCAGTACTTC.